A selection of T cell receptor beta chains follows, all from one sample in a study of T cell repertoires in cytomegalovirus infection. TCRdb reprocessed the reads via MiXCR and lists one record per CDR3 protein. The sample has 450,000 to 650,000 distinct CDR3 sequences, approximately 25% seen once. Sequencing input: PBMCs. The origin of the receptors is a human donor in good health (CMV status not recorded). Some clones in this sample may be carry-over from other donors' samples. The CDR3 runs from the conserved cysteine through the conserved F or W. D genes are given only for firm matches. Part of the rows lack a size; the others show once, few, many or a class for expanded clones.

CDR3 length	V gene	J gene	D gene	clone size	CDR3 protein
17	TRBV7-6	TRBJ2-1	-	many	CASSLTGTRWAYNEQFF
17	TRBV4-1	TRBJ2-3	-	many	CASSHFLGTGPTDTQYF
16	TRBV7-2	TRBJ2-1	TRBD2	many	CASSLGWTSGSNEQFF
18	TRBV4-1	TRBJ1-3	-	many	CASRLRSLTRESGNTIYF
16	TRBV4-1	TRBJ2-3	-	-	CASSPDLEGSTDTQYF
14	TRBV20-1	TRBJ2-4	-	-	CSARRTDVGNIQYF
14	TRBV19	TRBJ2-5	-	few	CASSISGNQETQYF
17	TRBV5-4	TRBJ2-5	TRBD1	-	CANPMLQGRQNQETQYF
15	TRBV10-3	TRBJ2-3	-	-	CAISESGTSTDTQYF
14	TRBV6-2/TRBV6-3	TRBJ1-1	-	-	CASRLRSRLPEAFF
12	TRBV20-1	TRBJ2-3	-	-	CSARQGPDTQYF
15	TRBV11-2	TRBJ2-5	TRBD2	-	CASSASLAGRETQYF
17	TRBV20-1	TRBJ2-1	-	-	CSARDRAQRGFYNEQFF
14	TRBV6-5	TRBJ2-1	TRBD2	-	CASKLSGTRNEQFF
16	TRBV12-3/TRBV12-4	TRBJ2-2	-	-	CASSFGLAMNTGELFF
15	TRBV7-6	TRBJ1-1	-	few	CASSLLGSYYTEAFF
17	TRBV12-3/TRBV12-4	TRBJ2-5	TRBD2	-	CASSLRTSGLVGVGQYF
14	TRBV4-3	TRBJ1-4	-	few	CASSQVNSNEKLFF
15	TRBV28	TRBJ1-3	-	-	CASSFPGSVENTIYF
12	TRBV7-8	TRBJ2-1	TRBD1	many	CASSLGGTGKFF
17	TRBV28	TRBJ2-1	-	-	CASRQSVGTSSYNEQFF
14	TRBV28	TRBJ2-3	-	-	CASSSTRRDRKNFF
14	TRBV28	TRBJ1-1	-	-	CASGTGSGGTEAFF
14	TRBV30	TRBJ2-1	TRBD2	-	CAWSVSGPYNEQFF
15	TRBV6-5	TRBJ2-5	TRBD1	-	CASRWTGGISETQYF
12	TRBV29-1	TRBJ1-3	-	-	CSTQNPGNTIYF
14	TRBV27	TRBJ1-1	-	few	CASSLLNGNTEAFF
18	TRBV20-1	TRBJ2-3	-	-	CSARPPPWRGEITDTQYF
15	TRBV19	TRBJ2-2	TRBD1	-	CASSIHRGETGELFF
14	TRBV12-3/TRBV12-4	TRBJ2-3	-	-	CASSPRFGTDTQYF
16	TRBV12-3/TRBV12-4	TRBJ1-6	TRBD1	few	CASSLAQGGYNSPLHF
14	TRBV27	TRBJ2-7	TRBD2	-	CASSPHGRADEQYF
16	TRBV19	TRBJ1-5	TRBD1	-	CASSFRGVGSNQPQHF
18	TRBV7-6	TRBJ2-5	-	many	CASSLAVASQGGQETQYF
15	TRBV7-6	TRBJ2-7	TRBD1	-	CASSPRTGINYEQYF
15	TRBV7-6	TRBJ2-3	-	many	CASSSTAEGADTQYF
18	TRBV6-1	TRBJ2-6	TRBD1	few	CASSGRGQGYSGANVLTF
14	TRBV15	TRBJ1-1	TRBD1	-	CATSRDLRDSEAFF
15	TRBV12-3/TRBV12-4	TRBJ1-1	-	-	CASSSGLRANTEAFF